The 20 T cell receptor beta chains listed next were all sequenced from one sample in a study of T cells in Graves' hyperthyroidism and ophthalmopathy. Researchers amplified the TCR beta CDR3 regions from RNA transcripts. The HTBI primer set drove a first-round RT-PCR of the TCR CDR3. Each CDR3 protein gets one entry after TCRdb re-called the multiplex PCR reads with MiXCR. The table lists under 400,000 distinct CDR3 sequences, roughly 14% of them singletons. The sequenced sample was blood. The receptors come from a young woman with Graves' hyperthyroidism that later progressed to Graves' ophthalmopathy.

Only a few counts were recorded for this clonotype. The chain uses TRBV2 and TRBJ2-5, with TRBD1 as a possible D gene (6 bases). The CDR3 runs 12 residues. Germline V lookup: CDR1 SNHLY, CDR2 FYNNEI. Written as DNA, the CDR3 is TGTGCAGGGGACACCAAGGCAGAGACCCAGTACTTC. This sequence encodes CAGDTKAETQYF.

This clonotype was detected ten times or more. The J gene is TRBJ2-3, the V gene TRBV20-1; maybe TRBD2 (5 bases). From germline, CDR1 is DFQATT and CDR2 SNEGSKA (reference sequence). The CDR3 is made up of 13 amino acids. The V end was cut by 0 bases, the J end by 8 bases, with 12 bases between. The CDR3 loop is CSARDPGKGTQYF. The CDR3, as DNA: TGCAGTGCTAGAGATCCGGGGAAGGGTACGCAGTATTTT.

This clonotype was recorded many times. The chain recombines TRBV11-2 with TRBJ2-7; D remains unclear. The germline V gene encodes CDR1 SGHAT and CDR2 FQNNGV. The V gene lost 0 bases and the J gene lost 6 bases, with 15 bases spanning the gap. This CDR3 contains 15 residues. Here the CDR3 DNA reads TGTGCCAGCAGCTTAGAAGGATTCGGTATTGGCGAGCAGTACTTC. This translates into CASSLEGFGIGEQYF.

This chain links TRBV20-1 with TRBJ2-5; 7 positions agree with TRBD1. From germline, CDR1 is DFQATT and CDR2 SNEGSKA (reference sequence). CDR3 size: 13 residues. V dropped 4 bases and J dropped 3; count of bases not matched to a gene: 5. The CDR3 coding sequence is TGCAGTGCTAAGGGACAGTTCAAAGAGACCCAGTACTTC. Encoded protein: CSAKGQFKETQYF.

The V call is TRBV14, the J call TRBJ2-1; 7 nucleotides line up with TRBD1. The CDR3 covers 16 residues. Germline CDR1 and CDR2: SGHDN and FVKESK. V was clipped by 0 bases and J by 6 bases; unmatched bases: 8. The CDR3 DNA sequence: TGTGCCAGCAGCCAAGACGTCGGGACAGTCTTCAATGAGCAGTTCTTC. Protein sequence: CASSQDVGTVFNEQFF.

About this clonotype itself: One end of the junction fails to match germline, which may point to a read error. The chain combines TRBV6-2 or TRBV6-3 with TRBJ2-3; 9 nucleotides align to TRBD1. This CDR3 spans 15 amino acids. Germline V CDR1 and CDR2: MNHEY, SVGEGT. Written as DNA, the CDR3 is TGTGCCGGCAGTCCGGGACAGGGCTTCACAGATACGCAGTATTTT. Translated: CAGSPGQGFTDTQYF.

This chain joins TRBV20-1 and TRBJ2-3; D possibly corresponds to TRBD2 (6 bases). Germline CDR1 and CDR2: DFQATT and SNEGSKA (reference sequence). With 6 bases removed from V and 2 bases from J, the gap between germline ends came to 36 bases. This CDR3 is built from 21 residues. The CDR3 is CSALGPGWRGLIRFNTDTQYF. The CDR3 coding sequence is TGCAGTGCCTTGGGGCCGGGATGGCGGGGCCTTATCCGTTTTAACACAGATACGCAGTATTTT.

This clonotype showed up just a few times. This rearrangement joins TRBV10-3 to TRBJ2-5, with TRBD2 as a possible D gene (5 bases). V dropped 3 bases and J dropped 2 bases, with 16 bases sitting between them. This CDR3 contains 16 residues. Germline V CDR1 and CDR2: ENHRY, SYGVKD. The CDR3 DNA follows: TGTGCCATCAGTGATCTGGTCGGGAAGGTACAAGAGACCCAGTACTTC. This sequence encodes CAISDLVGKVQETQYF.

This clonotype was counted ten times or more. The chain has TRBV27 and TRBJ2-3, with 11 bases that match TRBD2. Germline V gene lookup returns CDR1 MNHEY and CDR2 SMNVEV (reference sequence). This CDR3 has 20 residues. Trimming removed 2 bases from V and 2 bases from J; junction bases left unmatched: 15. CDR3 bases: TGTGCCAGCAGTTTAAAAGGTGTGGGACTAGCGGCTTCGAACACAGATACGCAGTATTTT. This sequence encodes CASSLKGVGLAASNTDTQYF.

This clonotype was found a few times. The chain recombines TRBV9 with TRBJ2-7, with 7 bases aligning to TRBD2. The germline V gene encodes CDR1 SGDLS and CDR2 YYNGEE. Losses at the gene ends were 0 bases for V and 6 bases for J; bases not matched to a gene: 6. The CDR3 length is 14 residues. The CDR3, as DNA: TGTGCCAGCAGCGTAGAGGGAGGGTCTGCCGAGCAGTACTTC. Translation: CASSVEGGSAEQYF. The entire variable domain, with the rest obtained from reference TRBV9 and TRBJ2-7, is as follows: DSGVTQTPKHLITATGQRVTLRCSPRSGDLSVYWYQQSLDQGLQFLIQYYNGEERAKGNILERFSAQQFPDLHSELNLSSLELGDSALYFCASSVEGGSAEQYFGPGTRLTVT.

The sample holds many counts of this clonotype. CDR3 DNA sequence: TGTGCCTGGAGTCTTCGCCCCGCAGTCTCCTACGAGCAGTACTTC. Amino acid sequence: CAWSLRPAVSYEQYF. This chain uses TRBV30 with TRBJ2-7; D is undetermined. Trimming removed 2 bases from V and 0 bases from J, with 14 bases in between. CDR3 length: 15 amino acids. The germline CDR1 and CDR2 sequences are GTSNPN and SVGIG (reference sequence).

Only a few counts were recorded for this clonotype. The J gene is TRBJ1-3, the V gene TRBV6-1, with D hard to call. Germline V gives CDR1 MNHNS, CDR2 SASEGT. Between the trimmed V and J ends, which lost 8 bases and 0 bases, there was a span of 23 bases. The CDR3 runs to 18 residues. The CDR3 DNA reads as TGTGCCAGCGTCCGGGTAGGCCCGATTTTTTTCTCTGGAAACACCATATATTTT. Amino acids: CASVRVGPIFFSGNTIYF.

This clonotype was detected many times. This chain uses TRBV7-9 with TRBJ2-7; tentatively, D is TRBD1 (5 bases). The CDR3 totals 13 residues. Germline V gene data show CDR1 as SEHNR and CDR2 as FQNEAQ (reference sequence). Trimming removed 2 bases at V and 4 bases at J, with 9 bases between. CDR3 sequence: CASSLPGRYEQYF. The CDR3 DNA follows: TGTGCCAGCAGCTTACCAGGGCGGTACGAGCAGTACTTC.

The genes are TRBV5-6 and TRBJ1-1, with 7 nucleotides matching TRBD1. Germline assignment: CDR1 SGHDT and CDR2 YYEEEE. The CDR3 consists of 13 residues. Losses at the gene ends were 0 bases for V and 11 bases for J; bases not matched to a gene: 7. CDR3 DNA: TGTGCCAGCAGCTTGGGACAGGGATCGAGGGCTTTCTTT. It is translated as CASSLGQGSRAFF. Full variable domain (remainder filled in from reference TRBV5-6 and TRBJ1-1): DAGVTQSPTHLIKTRGQQVTLRCSPKSGHDTVSWYQQALGQGPQFIFQYYEEEERQRGNFPDRFSGHQFPNYSSELNVNALLLGDSALYLCASSLGQGSRAFFGQGTRLTVV.

The chain is built from TRBV19 and TRBJ1-4; D uncertain. Per germline, CDR1 LNHDA and CDR2 SQIVND (reference sequence). V was cut by 5 bases and J by 8 bases, with 12 bases left in between. The CDR3 runs to 13 residues. The CDR3 nucleotides are TGTGCCAGTAGTTTTTCGGTGTCGGAAAAACTGTTTTTT. This sequence encodes CASSFSVSEKLFF.

Notes on this clonotype: This CDR3 is missing its conserved last phenylalanine or tryptophan, likely due to a read error. The chain carries TRBV10-3 and TRBJ1-1; D is unclear. Trimming stripped 9 bases from V and 1 base from J, with 9 bases between. The CDR3 consists of 12 residues. From germline, CDR1 is ENHRY and CDR2 SYGVKD. DNA for the CDR3: TGTGCCATGGCCTATAAGAACACTGAAGCTTTCCTT. Its protein is CAMAYKNTEAFL.

The chain carries TRBV10-3 and TRBJ2-3; possibly TRBD1 for D (5 bases). There are 15 residues in the CDR3. From germline, CDR1 is ENHRY and CDR2 SYGVKD. Between the trimmed V and J ends, which lost 2 bases and 0 bases, there was a span of 9 bases. The CDR3 nucleotides are TGTGCCATCAGTGAGCGGCAGGGAAGCACAGATACGCAGTATTTT. Translation: CAISERQGSTDTQYF.

This clonotype was detected ten times or more. CDR3 bases: TGTGCCAGCAGTTTACACCCAAGCAGTGAGCAGTTCTTC. As protein: CASSLHPSSEQFF. The rearrangement uses TRBV27 and TRBJ2-1, with D unclear. In germline, CDR1 is MNHEY, CDR2 SMNVEV (reference sequence). Trimming took off 2 bases at V and 9 bases at J, with 11 bases between the two ends. The CDR3 is 13 amino acids.

This clonotype has a count of ten or more. The chain is built from TRBV5-1 and TRBJ2-5; no reliable D call. V dropped 1 base and J dropped 2 bases, with 15 bases sitting between them. This CDR3 comprises 16 residues. Germline CDR1 is SGHRS and CDR2 is YFSETQ. CDR3 in amino acids: CASSLRPRMIQETQYF. The CDR3 DNA is TGCGCCAGCAGCTTGAGGCCACGGATGATACAAGAGACCCAGTACTTC.

This clonotype was observed at least ten times. This chain links TRBV10-3 with TRBJ2-7; 12 nucleotides agree with TRBD2. Per the germline V gene, CDR1 is ENHRY and CDR2 is SYGVKD. Germline trimming cut 3 bases from V and 2 bases from J; bases unmatched to any gene: 2. This CDR3 contains 15 residues. CDR3 loop: CAISELAGGAYEQYF. DNA for the CDR3: TGTGCCATCAGTGAACTAGCGGGAGGCGCCTACGAGCAGTACTTC.